The rows below give T cell receptor beta chains drawn from one sample of a study of T cell changes during pregnancy in multiple sclerosis. Measured with immunoSEQ multiplex PCR; TCRdb has only the in-frame clones, and not every one. The data show about 97,000 clones, 90% seen once. The input for sequencing was peripheral blood, taken in the second trimester of pregnancy. These receptors were collected from a female donor in good health, enrolled as a control in a pregnancy study. Both conserved end residues are part of each CDR3. D genes are given only for firm matches. Size is stated for part of the rows, as once, few or many counts, or as a class when the clone is expanded.

TRBV5-1	.	TRBJ1-4	14	.	TGCGCCAGCAGCTTGGGCGGGTACCGTGAAAAACTGTTTTTT	CASSLGGYREKLFF
TRBV19	.	TRBJ1-6	13	.	TGTGCCAGCCGGGGAGGAAACAATTCACCCCTCCACTTT	CASRGGNNSPLHF
TRBV28	.	TRBJ1-1	13	.	TGTGCCAGCAGTTCAACAACGGGGGTTGAAGCTTTCTTT	CASSSTTGVEAFF
TRBV5-4	.	TRBJ1-6	14	TRBD1	TGTGCCAGCAGCCCGGACAGGGGAAGGGGACCCCTCCACTTT	CASSPDRGRGPLHF
TRBV27	.	TRBJ1-5	15	.	TGTGCCAGTAGCCCTGGGACTCGGAGCAATCAGCCCCAGCATTTT	CASSPGTRSNQPQHF
TRBV7-9	.	TRBJ2-7	16	.	TGTGCCAGCAGCTTAGACCGCGGCCTCCCCTCCTACGAGCAGTACTTC	CASSLDRGLPSYEQYF
TRBV4-1	.	TRBJ1-1	17	.	TGCGCCAGCAGCCAAGGGACAGTGGTACGTGGGAACACTGAAGCTTTCTTT	CASSQGTVVRGNTEAFF
TRBV19	.	TRBJ2-2	11	.	TGTGCCGGGACTCACACCGGGGAGCTGTTTTTT	CAGTHTGELFF
TRBV18	.	TRBJ2-3	16	TRBD2	TGTGCCAGCTCACCAGTAGCGGGAGGGCCCACAGATACGCAGTATTTT	CASSPVAGGPTDTQYF
TRBV20-1	.	TRBJ2-7	11	.	TGCAGTGCTAGAGGAGATTACGAGCAGTACTTC	CSARGDYEQYF
TRBV15	.	TRBJ2-5	15	.	TGTGCCACCAGCATTAGCGGCGGGATGCAAGAGACCCAGTACTTC	CATSISGGMQETQYF
TRBV11-2	.	TRBJ2-7	15	.	TGTGCCAGCAGCTTAGGGCCCGGGGGAGCCTACGAGCAGTACTTC	CASSLGPGGAYEQYF
TRBV19	.	TRBJ1-5	14	.	TGTGCCAGTAGTATTGGAGGGCCCAGGTCGCCCCAGCATTTT	CASSIGGPRSPQHF
TRBV5-1	.	TRBJ1-2	14	TRBD1	TGCGCCAGCAGCTTGGGCTCGACAGGGGATGGCTACACCTTC	CASSLGSTGDGYTF
TRBV5-5	.	TRBJ1-5	14	.	TGTGCCAGCAGCTTGGGTCAGAGCAATCAGCCCCAGCATTTT	CASSLGQSNQPQHF
TRBV19	.	TRBJ1-5	13	TRBD1	TGTGCCAGTAGTAAGGACAGGGACCAGCCCCAGCATTTT	CASSKDRDQPQHF
TRBV29-1	.	TRBJ1-1	14	.	TGCAGCGGGGAAGGGGGAGCGTGGAACACTGAAGCTTTCTTT	CSGEGGAWNTEAFF
TRBV7-9	.	TRBJ2-2	12	.	TGTGCCAGCGAAAGCCCCGCCGGGGAGCTGTTTTTT	CASESPAGELFF
TRBV2	.	TRBJ2-5	12	.	TGTGCCAGCAATGAGCGTCAAGAGACCCAGTACTTC	CASNERQETQYF
TRBV27	.	TRBJ1-5	15	TRBD1	TGTGCCAGCAGCCCTCAGGGACAGAAGAATCAGCCCCAGCATTTT	CASSPQGQKNQPQHF
TRBV18	.	TRBJ1-4	14	.	TGTGCCAGCTCACCACAGAACAGTAATGAAAAACTGTTTTTT	CASSPQNSNEKLFF
TRBV9	.	TRBJ1-5	13	.	TGTGCCAGCAGCCCCGCGGGCAATCAGCCCCAGCATTTT	CASSPAGNQPQHF
TRBV5-1	.	TRBJ1-4	19	TRBD1	TGCGCCAGCAGCGGGGGACAGGCCCCTTCCTCTTTAACTAATGAAAAACTGTTTTTT	CASSGGQAPSSLTNEKLFF
TRBV18	.	TRBJ1-1	14	.	TGTGCCAGCTCACCAAGCCATTTGAACACTGAAGCTTTCTTT	CASSPSHLNTEAFF
TRBV28	.	TRBJ2-2	13	.	TGTGCCAACCGCGGGGCCTCCACCGGGGAGCTGTTTTTT	CANRGASTGELFF
TRBV7-2	.	TRBJ1-2	12	TRBD1	TGTGCCAGCAGCACGACAGGGTCGGGCTACACCTTC	CASSTTGSGYTF
TRBV12-5	once	TRBJ2-1	16	.	TGTGCTAGTGGTCCGTCGAGCCTCCTAGACTACAATGAGCAGTTCTTC	CASGPSSLLDYNEQFF
TRBV11-3	few	TRBJ2-1	14	TRBD2	TGTGCCAGCAGCCGGGCTAGCGGATACAATGAGCAGTTCTTC	CASSRASGYNEQFF
TRBV27	.	TRBJ2-7	15	TRBD2	TGTGCCAGCAGTCCAAGACTAGCGGGGGACTACGAGCAGTACTTC	CASSPRLAGDYEQYF
TRBV15	once	TRBJ1-3	16	.	TGTGCCACCAGCAGAGATGAACCGGGAGGGAGGGACACCATATATTTT	CATSRDEPGGRDTIYF
TRBV5-1	.	TRBJ2-3	15	TRBD2	TGCGCCAGCAACCAGACTAGCGGAGGCGTAGATACGCAGTATTTT	CASNQTSGGVDTQYF
TRBV20-1	.	TRBJ1-1	11	.	TGCAGTGCTAGTCGGGTCACTGAAGCTTTCTTT	CSASRVTEAFF
TRBV5-1	.	TRBJ1-1	15	TRBD1	TGCGCCAGCAGCGGGACAGGGGGCGCGACCACTGAAGCTTTCTTT	CASSGTGGATTEAFF
TRBV6-1	.	TRBJ2-7	11	.	TGTGCCAGCAGAAGGAGGTACGAGCAGTACTTC	CASRRRYEQYF
TRBV27	.	TRBJ1-2	17	TRBD1	TGTGCCAGCAGCTCCGCACTGGGACAGGGAGGACGGTATGGCTACACCTTC	CASSSALGQGGRYGYTF
TRBV5-1	.	TRBJ1-1	13	.	TGCGCCAGCAGCTTACGGGAGAACACTGAAGCTTTCTTT	CASSLRENTEAFF
TRBV6-1	.	TRBJ2-7	14	TRBD2	TGTGCCAGCAAGGCAGCGGGGAGGGGTTACGAGCAGTACTTC	CASKAAGRGYEQYF
TRBV6-1	once	TRBJ2-7	13	.	TGTGCCAGCAGTGAAACTGGGCCCTACGAGCAGTACTTC	CASSETGPYEQYF
TRBV7-2	.	TRBJ2-5	15	TRBD2	TGTGCCAGCAGCTTAGCGCTAGCGGGAACTGAGACCCAGTACTTC	CASSLALAGTETQYF
TRBV21-1	.	TRBJ2-6	16	.	TGTGCCAGCAGCCCCCGGGGGGACCCTGGGGCCAACGTCCTGACTTTC	CASSPRGDPGANVLTF
TRBV7-2	few	TRBJ2-5	15	TRBD1	TGTGCCAGCAGCTTAAGGGGACAGGGTGGAGAGACCCAGTACTTC	CASSLRGQGGETQYF
TRBV7-2	.	TRBJ2-7	16	TRBD1	TGTGCCAGCAGCTTAAGTGGACAGGGTGGCGCCTACGAGCAGTACTTC	CASSLSGQGGAYEQYF
TRBV2	.	TRBJ1-6	14	.	TGTGCCAGCAGTGATTCGTGGGGGGGTTCACCCCTCCACTTT	CASSDSWGGSPLHF
TRBV9	.	TRBJ2-2	15	.	TGTGCCAGCAGCTTGCAGGGTCTAAACACCGGGGAGCTGTTTTTT	CASSLQGLNTGELFF
TRBV6-4	few	TRBJ2-2	15	.	TGTGCCAGCAGTAACCAGGCCTCGAACACCGGGGAGCTGTTTTTT	CASSNQASNTGELFF
TRBV5-1	.	TRBJ2-7	14	TRBD2	TGCGCCAGCAGCTCCCGGGACTACCTCTACGAGCAGTACTTC	CASSSRDYLYEQYF
TRBV7-9	.	TRBJ1-4	15	.	TGTGCCAGCAGCTTTACAGGGAGAAGAGATGAAAAACTGTTTTTT	CASSFTGRRDEKLFF
TRBV9	.	TRBJ2-7	17	TRBD1	TGTGCCAGCAGCGTCCGGGACAGGGGGCCTAGCTCCTACGAGCAGTACTTC	CASSVRDRGPSSYEQYF